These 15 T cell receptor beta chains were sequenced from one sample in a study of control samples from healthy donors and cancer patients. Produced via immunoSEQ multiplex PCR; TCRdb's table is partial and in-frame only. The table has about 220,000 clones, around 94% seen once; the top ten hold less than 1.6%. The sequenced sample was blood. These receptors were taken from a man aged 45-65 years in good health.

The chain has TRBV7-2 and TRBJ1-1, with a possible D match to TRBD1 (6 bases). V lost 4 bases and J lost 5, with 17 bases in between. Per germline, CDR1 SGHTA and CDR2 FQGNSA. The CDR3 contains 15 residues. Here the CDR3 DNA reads TGTGCCAGCAGCTCGCTAGCAGGGGCGAGGACTGAAGCTTTCTTT. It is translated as CASSSLAGARTEAFF.

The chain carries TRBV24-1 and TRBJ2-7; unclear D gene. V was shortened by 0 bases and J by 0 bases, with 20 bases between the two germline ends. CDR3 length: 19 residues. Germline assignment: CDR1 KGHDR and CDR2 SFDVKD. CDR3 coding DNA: TGTGCCACCAGTGATTTGCCTTATCGACCGCGTTGCTTCTCCTACGAGCAGTACGTC. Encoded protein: CATSDLPYRPRCFSYEQYV.

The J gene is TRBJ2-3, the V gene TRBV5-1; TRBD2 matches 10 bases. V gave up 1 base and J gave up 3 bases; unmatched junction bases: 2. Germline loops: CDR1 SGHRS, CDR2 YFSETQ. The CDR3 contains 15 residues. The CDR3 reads CASSLSSGGTDTQYF. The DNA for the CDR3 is TGCGCCAGCAGCTTGAGTAGCGGGGGGACAGATACGCAGTATTTT.

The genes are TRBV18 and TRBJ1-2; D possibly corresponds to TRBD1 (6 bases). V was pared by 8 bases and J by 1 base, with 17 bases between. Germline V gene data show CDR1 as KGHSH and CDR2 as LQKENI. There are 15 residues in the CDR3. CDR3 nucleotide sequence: TGTGCCAGCCCGCGTGGGGCAGGGGATAACTATGGCTACACCTTC. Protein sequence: CASPRGAGDNYGYTF.

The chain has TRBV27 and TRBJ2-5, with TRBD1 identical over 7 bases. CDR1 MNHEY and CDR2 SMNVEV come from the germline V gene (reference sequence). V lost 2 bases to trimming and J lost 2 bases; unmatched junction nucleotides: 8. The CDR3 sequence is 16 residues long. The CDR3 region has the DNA TGTGCCAGCAGTTTACTAGGGCGACAGGGACAAGAGACCCAGTACTTC. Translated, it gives CASSLLGRQGQETQYF.

CDR3 nucleotide sequence: TGTGCCAGCAGTTTAGCACAGGGACCTGAAGCTTTCTTT. This codes for CASSLAQGPEAFF. The V gene is TRBV28, the J gene TRBJ1-1; possibly TRBD1 for D (6 bases). The germline CDR1 and CDR2 sequences are MDHEN and SYDVKM. V shed 2 bases and J shed 6 bases, with 10 bases lying between them. The CDR3 loop spans 13 amino acids.

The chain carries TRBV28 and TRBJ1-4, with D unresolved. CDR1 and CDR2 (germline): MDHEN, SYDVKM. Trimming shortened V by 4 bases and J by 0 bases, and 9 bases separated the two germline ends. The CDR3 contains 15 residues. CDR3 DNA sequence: TGTGCCAGCAGTTCCCCCCATACAACTAATGAAAAACTGTTTTTT. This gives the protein CASSSPHTTNEKLFF.

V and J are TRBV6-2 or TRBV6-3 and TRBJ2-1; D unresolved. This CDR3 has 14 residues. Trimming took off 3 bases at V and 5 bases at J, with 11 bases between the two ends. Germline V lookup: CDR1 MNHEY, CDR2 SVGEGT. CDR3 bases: TGTGCCAGCAGTTATCCTGGATGGGACAATGAGCAGTTCTTC. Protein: CASSYPGWDNEQFF.

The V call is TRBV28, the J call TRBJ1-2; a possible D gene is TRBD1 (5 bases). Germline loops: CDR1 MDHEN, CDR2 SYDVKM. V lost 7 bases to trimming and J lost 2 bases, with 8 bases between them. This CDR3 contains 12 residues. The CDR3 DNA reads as TGTGCCAGCACGCGACAGAACTATGGCTACACCTTC. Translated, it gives CASTRQNYGYTF.

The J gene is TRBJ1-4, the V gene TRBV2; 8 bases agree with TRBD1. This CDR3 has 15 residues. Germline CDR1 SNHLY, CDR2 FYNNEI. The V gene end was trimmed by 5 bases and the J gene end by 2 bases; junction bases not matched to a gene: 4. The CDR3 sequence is CASSRQGRTNEKLFF. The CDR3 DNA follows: TGTGCCAGCAGTAGACAGGGGAGGACTAATGAAAAACTGTTTTTT.

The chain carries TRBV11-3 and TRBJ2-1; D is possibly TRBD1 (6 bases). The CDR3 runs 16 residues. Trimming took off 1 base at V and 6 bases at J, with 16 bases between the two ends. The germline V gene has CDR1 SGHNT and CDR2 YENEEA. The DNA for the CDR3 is TGTGCCAGCAGCTTAGCTCCTGGGGGCGCCTCCAATGAGCAGTTCTTC. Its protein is CASSLAPGGASNEQFF.

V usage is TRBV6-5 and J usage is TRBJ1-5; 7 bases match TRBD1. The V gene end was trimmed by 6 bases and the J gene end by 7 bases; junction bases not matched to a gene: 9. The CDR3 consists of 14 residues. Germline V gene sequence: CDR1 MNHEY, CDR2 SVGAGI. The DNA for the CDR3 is TGTGCCAGCAGGAGAGGACAGGTATGGCAGCCCCAGCATTTT. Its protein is CASRRGQVWQPQHF.

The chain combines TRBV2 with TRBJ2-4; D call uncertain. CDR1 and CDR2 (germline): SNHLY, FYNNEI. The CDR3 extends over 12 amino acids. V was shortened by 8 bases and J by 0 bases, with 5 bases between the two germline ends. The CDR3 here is CASELAKNIQYF. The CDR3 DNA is TGTGCCAGCGAACTAGCCAAAAACATTCAGTACTTC.

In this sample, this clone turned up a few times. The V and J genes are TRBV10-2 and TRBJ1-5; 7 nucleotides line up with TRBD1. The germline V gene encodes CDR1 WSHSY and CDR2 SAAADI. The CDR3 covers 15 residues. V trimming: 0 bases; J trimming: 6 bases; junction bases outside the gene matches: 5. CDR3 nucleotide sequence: TGCGCCAGCAGTGAGTCGGAGGCAGGGGGTCAGCCCCAGCATTTT. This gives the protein CASSESEAGGQPQHF.

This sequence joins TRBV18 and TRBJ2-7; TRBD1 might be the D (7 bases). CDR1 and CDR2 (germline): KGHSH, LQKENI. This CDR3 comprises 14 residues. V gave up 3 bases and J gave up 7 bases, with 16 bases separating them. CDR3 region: CASSPGDSAGEQYF. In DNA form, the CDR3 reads TGTGCCAGCTCACCTGGGGACAGTGCGGGGGAGCAGTACTTC.